A selection of T cell receptor beta chains follows, all from one sample in a study of blood T cell repertoires in COVID-19. The assay was immunoSEQ multiplex PCR, and TCRdb's table has in-frame clones only and misses some. The sample lists approximately 27,000 clones, more than 80% occurring once. Sequencing was performed on peripheral blood. All receptors come from a man in his sixties with acute or convalescent COVID-19. CDR3s include the opening cysteine and the closing phenylalanine or tryptophan. D genes are given only for firm matches. Rows give clone size only sometimes, using once, few, many, or a class for an expanded clone.

TRBJ2-1	TRBV6-1	16	NA	NA	CASSEEGDRRYNEQFF	TGTGCCAGCAGTGAAGAGGGGGACCGACGCTACAATGAGCAGTTCTTC
TRBJ2-3	TRBV2	14	once	NA	CASSDRFSTDTQYF	TGTGCCAGCAGTGACAGATTTAGCACAGATACGCAGTATTTT
TRBJ2-1	TRBV28	15	NA	TRBD2	CASSQTSGRTSEQFF	TGTGCCAGCAGTCAGACTAGCGGGAGAACCAGTGAGCAGTTCTTC
TRBJ2-6	TRBV27	18	NA	TRBD2	CASTWSWRGSAGANVLTF	TGTGCCAGCACGTGGTCTTGGCGGGGGAGTGCTGGGGCCAACGTCCTGACTTTC
TRBJ2-1	TRBV5-1	13	NA	TRBD1	CASSLGQGDEQFF	TGCGCCAGCAGCCTTGGACAGGGAGATGAGCAGTTCTTC
TRBJ2-1	TRBV7-2	13	NA	NA	CASSQPKGGGVLF	TGTGCCAGCAGCCAACCTAAGGGAGGGGGGGTCCTCTTC
TRBJ1-1	TRBV2	15	NA	NA	CASSDSLGGRTEAFF	TGTGCCAGCAGTGATTCCCTTGGCGGGAGGACTGAAGCTTTCTTT
TRBJ2-5	TRBV28	15	NA	TRBD1	CASSRDRGIRETQYF	TGTGCCAGCAGCCGGGACAGGGGGATCCGGGAGACCCAGTACTTC
TRBJ1-3	TRBV4-1	16	NA	TRBD1	CASSQGTGTSGNTIYF	TGCGCCAGCAGCCAGGGGACAGGGACCTCTGGAAACACCATATATTTT
TRBJ2-2	TRBV4-1	16	NA	TRBD2	CASSHPSGGAVGELFF	TGCGCCAGCAGCCATCCTAGCGGGGGGGCGGTTGGGGAGCTGTTTTTT
TRBJ2-7	TRBV2	11	few	NA	CASSATYEQYF	TGTGCCAGCAGTGCCACCTACGAGCAGTACTTC
TRBJ2-5	TRBV29-1	18	once	NA	CSILAPGESRWSGETQYF	TGCAGCATCCTCGCGCCGGGGGAATCGAGGTGGAGCGGAGAGACCCAGTACTTC
TRBJ1-2	TRBV19	16	NA	TRBD1	CASSDRARQGNYGYTF	TGTGCCAGTAGTGACCGGGCTCGACAGGGAAACTATGGCTACACCTTC
TRBJ2-6	TRBV9	21	NA	NA	CASSTLHRGGDASSGANVLTF	TGTGCCAGCAGCACGTTACACAGGGGGGGCGACGCCAGCTCTGGGGCCAACGTCCTGACTTTC
TRBJ1-1	TRBV11-2	12	NA	NA	CASSLDPTEAFF	TGTGCCAGCAGCTTAGATCCGACTGAAGCTTTCTTT
TRBJ2-3	TRBV15	12	NA	NA	CATSRQTDTQYF	TGTGCCACCAGCAGGCAGACAGATACGCAGTATTTT
TRBJ2-1	TRBV28	15	once	TRBD2	CASSRTSGSTDEQFF	TGTGCCAGCAGTCGGACTAGCGGGAGTACGGATGAGCAGTTCTTC
TRBJ1-5	TRBV3-1/TRBV3-2	14	NA	TRBD1	CASSQQQGAQPQHF	TGTGCCAGCAGTCAACAACAGGGGGCACAGCCCCAGCATTTT
TRBJ2-5	TRBV28	13	NA	TRBD2	CASSSSGVETQYF	TGTGCCAGCAGTAGCAGCGGGGTAGAGACCCAGTACTTC
TRBJ2-3	TRBV29-1	14	NA	TRBD1	CSARGGTGGDTQYF	TGCAGCGCACGCGGAGGGACAGGAGGGGATACGCAGTATTTT
TRBJ2-2	TRBV5-1	17	NA	TRBD2	CASSLELAGGPGGELFF	TGCGCCAGCAGCTTGGAACTAGCGGGAGGGCCCGGCGGGGAGCTGTTTTTT
TRBJ1-1	TRBV7-2	15	once	NA	CASSTALQGSTEAFF	TGTGCCAGCAGCACGGCCTTACAGGGCAGCACTGAAGCTTTCTTT
TRBJ2-5	TRBV25-1	15	few	NA	CASSDPRQVQETQYF	TGTGCCAGCAGTGACCCTCGACAGGTCCAAGAGACCCAGTACTTC
TRBJ2-2	TRBV5-1	12	NA	NA	CASSLTAGELFF	TGCGCCAGCAGCTTAACGGCCGGGGAGCTGTTTTTT
TRBJ2-7	TRBV5-1	12	NA	NA	CASSLHSYEQYF	TGCGCCAGCAGCTTGCACTCCTACGAGCAGTACTTC
TRBJ1-5	TRBV6-5	16	few	NA	CASSSPRREGNQPQHF	TGTGCCAGCAGTTCACCCCGGCGGGAGGGGAATCAGCCCCAGCATTTT
TRBJ2-3	TRBV11-3	14	NA	NA	CASSSSPGADTQYF	TGTGCCAGCAGCTCCTCGCCCGGAGCCGATACGCAGTATTTT
TRBJ2-2	TRBV18	16	NA	NA	CASSPPLRGNTGELFF	TGTGCCAGCTCACCACCCCTCAGGGGAAACACCGGGGAGCTGTTTTTT
TRBJ1-5	TRBV5-5	15	NA	NA	CASSLDTGLGQPQHF	TGTGCCAGCAGCTTGGACACAGGCTTAGGGCAGCCCCAGCATTTT
TRBJ1-4	TRBV18	14	NA	NA	CASSPQRTNEKLFF	TGTGCCAGCTCACCACAACGGACAAATGAAAAACTGTTTTTT
TRBJ1-4	TRBV6-5	16	NA	TRBD1	CASSYAAGTGYEKLFF	TGTGCCAGCAGTTACGCCGCCGGGACAGGATATGAAAAACTGTTTTTT
TRBJ2-3	TRBV6-5	16	NA	TRBD2	CASSYSGGASTDTQYF	TGTGCCAGCAGTTACTCCGGGGGGGCAAGCACAGATACGCAGTATTTT
TRBJ1-2	TRBV5-6	15	NA	NA	CASSLAWEVSYGYTF	TGTGCCAGCAGCTTGGCCTGGGAGGTTAGCTATGGCTACACCTTC
TRBJ1-1	TRBV12-3/TRBV12-4	13	NA	NA	CASSPGGETEAFF	TGTGCCAGCAGTCCCGGTGGGGAGACTGAAGCTTTCTTT
TRBJ1-3	TRBV13	15	few	NA	CASSPQPYSGNTIYF	TGTGCCAGCAGCCCACAGCCGTACTCTGGAAACACCATATATTTT
TRBJ2-5	TRBV5-1	13	NA	NA	CASSLQGAETQYF	TGCGCCAGCAGCTTGCAGGGTGCGGAGACCCAGTACTTC
TRBJ1-1	TRBV5-1	13	NA	NA	CASSPGGSTEAFF	TGCGCCAGCAGCCCGGGGGGATCAACTGAAGCTTTCTTT
TRBJ2-5	TRBV4-1	16	once	NA	CASSQDRAGAVETQYF	TGCGCCAGCAGCCAAGATCGGGCGGGGGCAGTGGAGACCCAGTACTTC
TRBJ1-1	TRBV27	17	NA	TRBD1	CASSFRAGGSMNTEAFF	TGTGCCAGCAGTTTTAGGGCAGGGGGATCTATGAACACTGAAGCTTTCTTT
TRBJ1-1	TRBV21-1	14	NA	NA	CASSPPGVMTEAFF	TGTGCCAGCAGCCCACCCGGAGTCATGACTGAAGCTTTCTTT
TRBJ1-2	TRBV18	14	NA	TRBD1	CASSPPQGADGYTF	TGTGCCAGCTCACCACCTCAGGGGGCGGATGGCTACACCTTC
TRBJ2-1	TRBV10-1	13	NA	NA	CASSRDTRNEQFF	TGCGCCAGCTCCCGGGACACCCGCAATGAGCAGTTCTTC
TRBJ1-5	TRBV5-5	15	NA	NA	CASSSGTESNQPQHF	TGTGCCAGCAGCTCCGGGACTGAGAGCAATCAGCCCCAGCATTTT
TRBJ1-2	TRBV5-1	16	NA	NA	CASSLVQGQANYGYTF	TGCGCCAGCAGCTTGGTTCAGGGCCAAGCTAACTATGGCTACACCTTC
TRBJ1-2	TRBV29-1	11	NA	TRBD1	CSDGQGGGYTF	TGCAGCGACGGACAGGGTGGGGGCTACACCTTC
TRBJ1-5	TRBV6-4	13	once	NA	CASSAENHQPQHF	TGTGCCAGCAGTGCAGAAAACCATCAGCCCCAGCATTTT
TRBJ1-5	TRBV6-5	15	NA	NA	CASKRTPNSNQPQHF	TGTGCCAGCAAGAGGACACCTAATAGCAATCAGCCCCAGCATTTT
TRBJ2-7	TRBV9	14	NA	NA	CASSLRQVSYEQYF	TGTGCCAGCAGCCTAAGACAGGTTTCCTACGAGCAGTACTTC
TRBJ1-6	TRBV5-4	15	NA	TRBD1	CASSRNRGTNSPLHF	TGTGCCAGCAGCCGCAACAGGGGAACCAATTCACCCCTCCACTTT
TRBJ2-5	TRBV7-9	19	once	TRBD2	CASIFSPLRLAGVKVTQYF	TGTGCCAGCATCTTTAGTCCCCTCAGACTAGCGGGAGTGAAGGTGACCCAGTACTTC
TRBJ1-1	TRBV7-7	20	once	NA	CASSLGLGGHRELAGTEAFF	TGTGCCAGCAGCTTGGGGCTAGGGGGTCACAGGGAATTGGCTGGGACTGAAGCTTTCTTT